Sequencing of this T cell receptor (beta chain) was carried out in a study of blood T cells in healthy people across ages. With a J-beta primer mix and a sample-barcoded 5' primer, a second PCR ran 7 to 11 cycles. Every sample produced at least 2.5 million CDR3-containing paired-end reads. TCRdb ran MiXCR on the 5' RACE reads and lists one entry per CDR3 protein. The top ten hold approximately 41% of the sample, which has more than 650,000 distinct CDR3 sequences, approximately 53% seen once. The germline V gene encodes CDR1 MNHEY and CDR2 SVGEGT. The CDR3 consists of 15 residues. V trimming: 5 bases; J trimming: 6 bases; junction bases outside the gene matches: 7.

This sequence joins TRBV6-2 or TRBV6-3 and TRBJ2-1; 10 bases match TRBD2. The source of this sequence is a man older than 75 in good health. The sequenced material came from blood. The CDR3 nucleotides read TGTGCCAGCAGTCAACTAGCGGGGTGGTTCAATGAGCAGTTCTTC. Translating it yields CASSQLAGWFNEQFF.